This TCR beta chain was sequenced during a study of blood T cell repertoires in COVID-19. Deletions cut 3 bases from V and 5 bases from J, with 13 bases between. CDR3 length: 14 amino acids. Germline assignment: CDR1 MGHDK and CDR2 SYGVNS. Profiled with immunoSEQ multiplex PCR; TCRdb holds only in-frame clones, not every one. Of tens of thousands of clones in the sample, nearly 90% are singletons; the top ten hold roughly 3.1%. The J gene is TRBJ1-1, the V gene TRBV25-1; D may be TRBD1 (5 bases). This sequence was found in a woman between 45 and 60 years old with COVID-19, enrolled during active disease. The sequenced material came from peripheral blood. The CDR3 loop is CASSDPGGETEAFF. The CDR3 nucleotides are TGTGCCAGCAGTGACCCGGGAGGGGAGACTGAAGCTTTCTTT.